These 12 T cell receptor beta chains came from one sample sequenced in a study of Ad26.COV2.S vaccination and SARS-CoV-2 variants. Treatment noted: about 20 received Ad26.COV2.S at low or high dose, single or two shots; about five received placebo; per-sample allocation not given. Specimen acquisition occurred on day 63 following the initial vaccine or placebo injection. Sequenced by immunoSEQ multiplex PCR; TCRdb stores in-frame clones only, minus some. The top ten hold over 1.5% of the sample, which has about 400,000 clones, approximately 91% seen once. The sequences come from peripheral blood, collected in a trial of Ad26.COV2.S vaccine versus placebo. Receptors originate from a person aged 18-60 years who received the Ad26.COV2.S COVID-19 vaccine or a placebo.

The rearrangement links TRBV5-6 to TRBJ2-1; 12 nucleotides agree with TRBD2. Trimming took 4 bases from V and 7 from J; bases not matched to a gene: 6. The germline CDR1 and CDR2 sequences are SGHDT and YYEEEE. This CDR3 contains 15 residues. The CDR3 coding sequence is TGTGCCAGCAGCCCGACTAGCGGGAGTGGAAATGAGCAGTTCTTC. Residues: CASSPTSGSGNEQFF.

The genes are TRBV10-3 and TRBJ2-7; 11 bases map to TRBD1. The germline gives CDR1 ENHRY, CDR2 SYGVKD. The V segment lost 10 bases and the J segment 3 bases; nucleotides outside the gene matches: 8. CDR3 length: 14 residues. CDR3 sequence: CATTPGQGVYEQYF. The CDR3 DNA sequence: TGTGCCACAACCCCGGGACAGGGGGTCTACGAGCAGTACTTC.

The rearrangement joins TRBV6-1 to TRBJ2-5; D might be TRBD2 (6 bases). Germline V gives CDR1 MNHNS, CDR2 SASEGT. The length of the CDR3 is 14 residues. Trimming took 3 bases from V and 5 from J, leaving 13 bases between them. The CDR3, as DNA: TGTGCCAGCAGTGACCTGACTAGGTTTGAGACCCAGTACTTC. Translated, it gives CASSDLTRFETQYF.

This rearrangement joins TRBV6-5 to TRBJ2-7, with D hard to call. Germline assignment: CDR1 MNHEY and CDR2 SVGAGI. This CDR3 has 16 amino acids. V lost 4 bases and J lost 3, with 19 bases in between. The CDR3 DNA is TGTGCCAGCAGTTCCCGAGCTCCGACCGCTGTCTACGAGCAGTACTTC. Its protein is CASSSRAPTAVYEQYF.

The rearrangement links TRBV12-5 to TRBJ1-5; 7 bases are shared with TRBD1. CDR3 length: 15 amino acids. The junction had 11 bases not matched to a gene; V was cut back by 5 bases and J by 7 bases. CDR1 LGHNT and CDR2 FRNRAP come from the germline V gene. CDR3 sequence (DNA): TGTGCTAGTGGTCCGCGACAGGGTGTGATGCAGCCCCAGCATTTT. It yields the protein CASGPRQGVMQPQHF.

The sample holds a few counts of this clone. This sequence joins TRBV7-2 and TRBJ2-1; the D is unclear. The CDR3 totals 13 residues. Germline CDR1 reads SGHTA; CDR2 reads FQGNSA. Trimming removed 1 base from V and 7 bases from J, with 8 bases in between. The CDR3: CASSLEERNEQFF. CDR3 bases: TGTGCCAGCAGCTTAGAGGAGAGGAATGAGCAGTTCTTC.

The chain is built from TRBV3-1 (or the pseudogene TRBV3-2) and TRBJ2-1; D gene ambiguous. CDR1 is LGHDT and CDR2 is YNNKEL in the germline V gene (reference sequence). The CDR3 extends over 13 amino acids. Between the trimmed V and J ends, which lost 1 base and 9 bases, there was a span of 10 bases. The DNA of the CDR3 is TGTGCCAGCAGCCAAGGGGTTCGGAGTGAGCAGTTCTTC. Protein product: CASSQGVRSEQFF.

The rearrangement uses TRBV28 and TRBJ2-3, with TRBD2 matching 7 bases. Germline-derived CDR1 and CDR2 are MDHEN and SYDVKM. The V and J ends lost 2 bases and 2 bases, in that order; junction bases with no gene match: 7. The CDR3 is 16 residues long. Here the CDR3 DNA reads TGTGCCAGCAGTTTACATAGACTAGCCTACACAGATACGCAGTATTTT. It is translated as CASSLHRLAYTDTQYF.

The rearrangement links TRBV5-1 to TRBJ1-2, with TRBD1 as a possible D gene (6 bases). The CDR3 runs 13 residues. V lost 0 bases and J 8 bases, leaving 11 bases between the germline ends. CDR1 and CDR2 from the germline V gene are SGHRS and YFSETQ. CDR3 protein: CASSLEGTSGYTF. CDR3 sequence (DNA): TGCGCCAGCAGCTTGGAAGGGACAAGCGGCTACACCTTC.

The chain combines TRBV5-1 with TRBJ2-2; 12 bases are shared with TRBD1. The J segment lost 7 bases and the V segment lost 0 bases, leaving 4 bases of the junction unmatched. The CDR3 is made up of 16 amino acids. CDR1 and CDR2 (germline): SGHRS, YFSETQ. The CDR3 DNA reads as TGCGCCAGCAGCTTGGACGGGACAGGGGGCGTCGGGGAGCTGTTTTTT. Translation gives CASSLDGTGGVGELFF.

This chain connects TRBV2 to TRBJ2-5, with D perhaps TRBD1 or TRBD2 (6 bases each). The germline gives CDR1 SNHLY, CDR2 FYNNEI. V was cut by 6 bases and J by 5 bases, with 22 bases left in between. The CDR3 contains 16 residues. In nucleotides, the CDR3 is TGTGCCAGCAGCGCAGGGGAGGCTCTGTCCGTTGAGACCCAGTACTTC. As protein: CASSAGEALSVETQYF.

The rearrangement links TRBV9 to TRBJ2-6; tentatively, D is TRBD1 (6 bases). The CDR3 loop spans 19 amino acids. The germline V gene has CDR1 SGDLS and CDR2 YYNGEE. Deletions cut 0 bases from V and 1 base from J, with 17 bases between. In nucleotides, the CDR3 is TGTGCCAGCAGCGTAGGTGCGAACAGGGTTGAATCTGGGGCCAACGTCCTGACTTTC. Translation gives CASSVGANRVESGANVLTF.